This T cell receptor (beta chain) was identified during a study of blood T cell repertoires in COVID-19. The CDR3 is 14 residues long. Germline CDR1 MNHEY, CDR2 SMNVEV (reference sequence). V was clipped by 1 base and J by 2 bases, with 8 bases between them. Here immunoSEQ multiplex PCR was the method, and the copy in TCRdb shows in-frame clones only, minus some. The table has roughly 190,000 clones, 80% to 95% seen once. The rearrangement joins TRBV27 to TRBJ2-5; TRBD2 might be the D (6 bases). The clonotype originates from a man between 45 and 60 years old with acute or convalescent COVID-19. Input material: peripheral blood. The CDR3: CASSLYSGQETQYF. CDR3 sequence (DNA): TGTGCCAGCAGTTTATATAGCGGACAAGAGACCCAGTACTTC.